The present T cell receptor beta chain was sequenced within a study of beta chain features in type 1 diabetes. Across the study: Age, gender and cell yields were alike across patients and healthy donors. Study-wide results and limits: Moderate but significant shortening of TCRB CDR3s was recorded in all four CD4+ subsets from Type 1 diabetes patients.

With respect to this clone: Its antigen is undetermined.

V lost 0 bases and J lost 6, with 8 bases in between. Germline CDR1 is MNHEY and CDR2 is SVGAGI. This CDR3 contains 13 residues. Expressed TCRB transcripts were sequenced, since all the RNA that had been isolated was reverse transcribed. Sequenced by immunoSEQ multiplex PCR; TCRdb stores in-frame clones only, minus some. The repertoire holds more than 300,000 clones, with about a tenth as singletons. The sequenced material came from central memory CD4+ T cells from blood. This chain links TRBV6-5 with TRBJ1-2; D call uncertain. The sequence was collected from a man aged 25-40 years with type 1 diabetes. CDR3 bases: TGTGCCAGCAGTTACTCGACTTTCGATGGCTACACCTTC. This codes for CASSYSTFDGYTF.